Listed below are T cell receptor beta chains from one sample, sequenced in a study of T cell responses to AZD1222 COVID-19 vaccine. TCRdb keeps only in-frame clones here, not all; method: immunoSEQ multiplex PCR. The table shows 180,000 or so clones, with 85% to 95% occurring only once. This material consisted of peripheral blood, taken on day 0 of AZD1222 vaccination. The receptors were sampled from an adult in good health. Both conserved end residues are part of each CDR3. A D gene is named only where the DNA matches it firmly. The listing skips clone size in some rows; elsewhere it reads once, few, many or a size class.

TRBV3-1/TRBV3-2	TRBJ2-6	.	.	TGTGCCAGCAGCCGCTCCAATGGAGGGGCCAACGTCCTGACTTTC	CASSRSNGGANVLTF
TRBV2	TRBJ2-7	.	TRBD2	TGTGCCACCATACTAGCGGGGAGCTACGAGCAGTACTTC	CATILAGSYEQYF
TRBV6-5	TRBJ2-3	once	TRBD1	TGTGCCAGCGGACAGGGGGGAATGACAGATACGCAGTATTTT	CASGQGGMTDTQYF
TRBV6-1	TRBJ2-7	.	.	TGTGCCAGCAGTGAGGGGAACAATAGCGAGCAGTACTTC	CASSEGNNSEQYF
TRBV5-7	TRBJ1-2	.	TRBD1	TGTGCCAGCAGCTACGGGACAGGGGCTTCGAGCTATGGCTACACCTTC	CASSYGTGASSYGYTF
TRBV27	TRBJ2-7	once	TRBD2	TGTGCCAGCAGTACCGGACTAGCGGGGGTCGAGCAGTACTTC	CASSTGLAGVEQYF
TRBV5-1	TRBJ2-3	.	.	TGCGCCAGCAGCTTGACCCTGGCGGGGTCGTTAGATACGCAGTATTTT	CASSLTLAGSLDTQYF
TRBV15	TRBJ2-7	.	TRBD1	TGTGCCACCAGCAGAGGACAGGGAAGCTACGAGCAGTACTTC	CATSRGQGSYEQYF
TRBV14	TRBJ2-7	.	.	TGTGCCAGCAGCCAAGTTAACCTGATGAACGAGCAGTACTTC	CASSQVNLMNEQYF
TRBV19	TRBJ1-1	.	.	TGTGCCAGCGGCCCGGGCCCAGGGACTGAAGCTTTCTTT	CASGPGPGTEAFF
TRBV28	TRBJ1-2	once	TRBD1	TGTGCCAGCAGTCCCCCTGACAGGGGCTCCACCTTC	CASSPPDRGSTF
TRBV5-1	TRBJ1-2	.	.	TGCGCCAGCAGCTTGGAATCAGCCTATGGCTACACCTTC	CASSLESAYGYTF
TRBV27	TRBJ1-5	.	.	TGTGCCAGCAGCATCGACAGGAATCAGCCCCAGCATTTT	CASSIDRNQPQHF
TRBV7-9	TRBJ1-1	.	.	TGTGCCAGCAGCCCGATGAACACTGAAGCTTTCTTT	CASSPMNTEAFF
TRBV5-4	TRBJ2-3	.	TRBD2	TGTGCCAGCAGCCCGACTAGCGGGAGGGTCCCTAGCACAGATACGCAGTATTTT	CASSPTSGRVPSTDTQYF
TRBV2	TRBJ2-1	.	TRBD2	TGTGCCAGCAGTGGTAGAGGACTAGCGGGAGAGGGGGCCTACAATGAGCAGTTCTTC	CASSGRGLAGEGAYNEQFF
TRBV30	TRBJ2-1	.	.	TGTGCCTGGAGCGGGTCCTACAATGAGCAGTTCTTC	CAWSGSYNEQFF
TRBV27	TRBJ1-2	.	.	TGTGCCAGCAGCCAAACAGGTGCCTATGGCTACACCTTC	CASSQTGAYGYTF
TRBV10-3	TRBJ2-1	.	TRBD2	TGTGCCATCAACAGCGGGAGACACAATGAGCAGTTCTTC	CAINSGRHNEQFF
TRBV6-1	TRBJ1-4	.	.	TGTGCCAGCAGTGAATTTTGGGAAAAACTGTTTTTT	CASSEFWEKLFF
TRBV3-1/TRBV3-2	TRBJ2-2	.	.	TGTGCCAGCAGCCAAGTTTTGCGGGATAACACCGGGGAGCTGTTTTTT	CASSQVLRDNTGELFF
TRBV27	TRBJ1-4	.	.	TGTGCCACCACGGACCGCTTTGGCGAAAAACTGTTTTTT	CATTDRFGEKLFF
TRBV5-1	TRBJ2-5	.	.	TGCGCCAGCAGCTTGCGTTGGACAGGCGGGGGGCAAGAGACCCAGTACTTC	CASSLRWTGGGQETQYF
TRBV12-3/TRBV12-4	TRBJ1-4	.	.	TGTGCCAGCAGTCCCCAGGGTGGAGAAAAACTGTTTTTT	CASSPQGGEKLFF
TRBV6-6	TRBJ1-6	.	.	TGTGCCAGCAGTCGAGTGGGCGGCCAATATAATTCACCCCTCCACTTT	CASSRVGGQYNSPLHF
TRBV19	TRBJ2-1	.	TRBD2	TGTGCCAGTAGTATGGGCGGGAGGGCCTACAACAATGAGCAGTTCTTC	CASSMGGRAYNNEQFF
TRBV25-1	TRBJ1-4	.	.	TGTGCCAGCAGTGAACTGAGGGCGACTAATGAAAAACTGTTTTTT	CASSELRATNEKLFF
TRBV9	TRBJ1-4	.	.	TGTGCCAGCAGCGCTCGGGATGAAAAACTGTTTTTT	CASSARDEKLFF
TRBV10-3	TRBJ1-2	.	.	TGTGCCACCAGGGGAGGGGCGGGAGACTATGGCTACACCTTC	CATRGGAGDYGYTF
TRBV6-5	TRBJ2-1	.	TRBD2	TGTGCCAGCAGTTCCCCCCGGGGGGGGAGCAGGAATGAGCAGTTCTTC	CASSSPRGGSRNEQFF
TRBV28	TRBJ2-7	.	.	TGTGCCAGCAGTTTGGGTCCGCAGGGGTCCTACGAGCAGTACTTC	CASSLGPQGSYEQYF
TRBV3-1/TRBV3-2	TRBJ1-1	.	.	TGTGCCAGCAGCGCGACGGGGAACACTGAAGCTTTCTTT	CASSATGNTEAFF
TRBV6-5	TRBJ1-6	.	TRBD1	TGTGCCAGCAGCCCGACAGGGAGAAAATCACCCCTCCACTTT	CASSPTGRKSPLHF
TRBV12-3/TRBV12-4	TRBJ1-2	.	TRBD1	TGTGCCAGCGGGTCAGGGGGGCTTGGCTACACCTTC	CASGSGGLGYTF
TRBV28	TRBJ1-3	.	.	TGTGCCAGCAGGATAAGGGGGGCGAGGCGGCACACCATATATTTT	CASRIRGARRHTIYF
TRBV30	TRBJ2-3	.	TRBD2	TGTGCCTGGATCCCGGGACTAGTTCCTAGCACAGATACGCAGTATTTT	CAWIPGLVPSTDTQYF